Below, 9 T cell receptor beta chains from the same sample are listed, as sequenced in a study of graft-versus-host responses after intestinal transplantation. Libraries were prepared by immunoSEQ multiplex PCR; TCRdb keeps only in-frame clonotypes and omits some of them. The table has tens of thousands of clones, roughly 92% seen once. Their target antigens are unknown. The sample was unstimulated CD4+ T cells sorted from spleen or lymph node cells, taken before intestinal transplant. These receptors all stem from a human donor who received an intestinal transplant.

The chain employs TRBV5-1 and TRBJ2-2; D unclear. V was cut by 3 bases and J by 8 bases, with 17 bases left in between. Germline V gives CDR1 SGHRS, CDR2 YFSETQ. This CDR3 contains 15 residues. In nucleotides, the CDR3 is TGCGCCAGCAGCTCCTCGTCCCTAGGTTCTGGGGAGCTGTTTTTT. Encoded protein: CASSSSSLGSGELFF.

The DNA for the CDR3 is TGTGCCTGGAGAGGGGTTACTGAAGCTTTCTTT. Protein sequence: CAWRGVTEAFF. The chain links TRBV30 to TRBJ1-1, with a tentative D call TRBD1 (5 bases). Trimming removed 3 bases from V and 5 bases from J, with 7 bases in between. This CDR3 is 11 amino acids long. CDR1 is GTSNPN and CDR2 is SVGIG in the germline V gene (reference sequence).

The chain is built from TRBV29-1 and TRBJ1-6, with 10 bases identical to TRBD1. Losses at the gene ends were 7 bases for V and 6 bases for J; bases not matched to a gene: 3. In germline, CDR1 is SQVTM, CDR2 ANQGSEA. This CDR3 comprises 13 residues. In DNA form, the CDR3 reads TGCAGCGCCCGGGACAGGGGTAATTCACCCCTCCACTTT. Translated: CSARDRGNSPLHF. The full variable domain, in which reference TRBV29-1 and TRBJ1-6 provide the parts outside the CDR3, is SAVISQKPSRDICQRGTSLTIQCQVDSQVTMMFWYRQQPGQSLTLIATANQGSEATYESGFVIDKFPISRPNLTFSTLTVSNMSPEDSSIYLCSARDRGNSPLHFGNGTRLTVT.

The chain joins TRBV12-5 to TRBJ2-3; D remains unclear. Trimming took off 3 bases at V and 5 bases at J, with 12 bases between the two ends. The CDR3 has 14 residues. Germline V lookup: CDR1 LGHNT, CDR2 FRNRAP. CDR3 sequence reads: CASGFGGVLDTQYF. The CDR3 DNA follows: TGTGCTAGTGGTTTTGGTGGAGTCCTAGATACGCAGTATTTT.

V is TRBV19 and J is TRBJ2-1, with 7 bases aligning to TRBD1. The length of the CDR3 is 14 residues. Unmatched junction bases numbered 7, after V lost 5 bases and J lost 6 bases. Germline assignment: CDR1 LNHDA and CDR2 SQIVND (reference sequence). The CDR3 DNA reads TGTGCCAGTAGTTTCCACCGGGACAGCAATGAGCAGTTCTTC. It codes for CASSFHRDSNEQFF.

This clone was observed once. Here the CDR3 DNA reads TGTGCCTGGGGGACAGGGGGCGCAGAAAAACTGTTTTTT. This codes for CAWGTGGAEKLFF. The J gene is TRBJ1-4, the V gene TRBV30; 12 nucleotides line up with TRBD1. Unmatched junction bases numbered 3, after V lost 5 bases and J lost 8 bases. Germline V gives CDR1 GTSNPN, CDR2 SVGIG (reference sequence). The CDR3 consists of 13 residues.

The chain uses TRBV27 and TRBJ2-7, with unresolved D. Germline lookup yields CDR1 MNHEY and CDR2 SMNVEV (reference sequence). The CDR3 extends over 12 amino acids. With 7 bases removed from V and 1 base from J, the gap between germline ends came to 8 bases. The CDR3 loop is CASIRSSYEQYF. The DNA of the CDR3 is TGTGCCAGCATTAGGTCTTCCTACGAGCAGTACTTC.

This rearrangement joins TRBV28 to TRBJ2-7; 10 nucleotides align to TRBD2. CDR3 length equals 15 residues. J lost 3 bases, V lost 6 bases, and 8 bases had no gene match. Germline V gene sequence: CDR1 MDHEN, CDR2 SYDVKM. The CDR3 bases are TGTGCCAGCAGGAACGGACTAGCGGATATCTACGAGCAGTACTTC. Residues: CASRNGLADIYEQYF.

The chain has TRBV2 and TRBJ2-7, with TRBD1 matching 10 bases. The CDR3 is 16 amino acids. Germline V gene data show CDR1 as SNHLY and CDR2 as FYNNEI. The trim removed 7 bases at V and 3 bases at J, leaving 12 bases unmatched. DNA of the CDR3: TGTGCCAGCAAAGGACAGGGGGAATATCATTACTACGAGCAGTACTTC. Translating gives CASKGQGEYHYYEQYF. The full variable domain, in which reference TRBV2 and TRBJ2-7 provide the parts outside the CDR3, is EPEVTQTPSHQVTQMGQEVILRCVPISNHLYFYWYRQILGQKVEFLVSFYNNEISEKSEIFDDQFSVERPDGSNFTLKIRSTKLEDSAMYFCASKGQGEYHYYEQYFGPGTRLTVT.